The sequence of this TCR beta chain was determined in a study of T-cell reconstitution after alpha-beta-depleted transplantation in children. Study-level points and caveats: Elevated TCRbeta diversity at day 60 was traced, in some patients, to surviving recipient T cells and thymic progenitors. About two months after transplant, alpha-beta T cells reportedly came from several hundred expanded graft clones. Diversity and T-cell counts at one year after transplant derived mostly from new T cells.

Molecular barcoding with unique molecular identifiers was used for the TCRbeta library. From the PCR reads, TCRdb called clonotypes with MiXCR, one entry per CDR3 protein. This table holds about 290,000 distinct CDR3 sequences, over 7.5% found once. As regards this clonotype: Its antigen remains unidentified.

The CDR3 is made up of 11 amino acids. The germline CDR1 and CDR2 sequences are MNHEY and SVGEGT. Deletions cut 7 bases from V and 4 bases from J, with 7 bases between. The input for sequencing was peripheral blood, taken 360 days after TCRalphabeta/CD19-depleted stem cell transplant. This clonotype was obtained from a female patient aged 2-15 years who had a stem cell transplant for Fanconi anemia, so the T cells may come from the graft donor. The chain carries TRBV6-2 or TRBV6-3 and TRBJ1-2, with unresolved D. The CDR3 DNA is TGTGCCAGCAACGGTCTCTATGGCTACACCTTC. It codes for CASNGLYGYTF.